This TCR beta chain was captured by sequencing in a study of T-cell reconstitution after alpha-beta-depleted transplantation in children. Germline V gene lookup returns CDR1 SGHAT and CDR2 FQNNGV. The CDR3 contains 15 residues. The V end was cut by 2 bases, the J end by 1 base, with 11 bases between. This clonotype was seen more than once but under ten times. The TCRbeta library incorporated unique molecular identifiers. TCRdb reprocessed the PCR reads via MiXCR and lists one record per CDR3 protein. The sample consists of under 450,000 distinct CDR3 sequences, 13% of them appearing once. Sequenced here: PBMCs, sampled from the stem cell graft. This chain joins TRBV11-2 and TRBJ1-1; D not resolved. The sequence was obtained from a human donor who donated a stem cell graft to a child with Fanconi anemia. CDR3 residues: CASSLTGQSNTEAFF. DNA for the CDR3: TGTGCCAGCAGCTTAACGGGTCAGTCGAACACTGAAGCTTTCTTT.